These 16 T cell receptor beta chains were sequenced from one sample in a study of human T cells and chemical hapten exposure. TCRdb fed the RACE reads into MiXCR, producing one record per CDR3 protein. Of 250,000 to 300,000 distinct CDR3 sequences listed, around 7% are singletons. As for time point: pre-sensitization, week 0. Treatment: therapeutic diphenylcyclopropenone sensitization with weekly scalp DPC. Sequences were derived from whole blood, sampled in connection with sensitization to the hapten diphenylcyclopropenone (DPC). These receptors were taken from a man between 18 and 35 years old with alopecia areata. Some clones in this sample may be carry-over from other donors' samples.

This clonotype was detected a few times. This chain connects TRBV4-1 to TRBJ2-5; TRBD1 agrees at 8 bases. The germline V gene encodes CDR1 MGHRA and CDR2 YSYEKL. This CDR3 is 15 amino acids long. J gave up 5 bases and V 4 bases, and 9 bases lay outside the gene matches. CDR3 amino acids: CASSPGPRQGETQYF. CDR3 nucleotide sequence: TGCGCCAGCAGCCCTGGGCCGAGACAGGGGGAGACCCAGTACTTC.

The chain recombines TRBV12-3 or TRBV12-4 with TRBJ1-1; D might be TRBD1 (6 bases). V was pared by 7 bases and J by 1 base, with 10 bases between. The CDR3 spans 13 residues. For the CDR3, the DNA is TGTGCCAGCACCAACAGGGAGAACACTGAAGCTTTCTTT. It encodes CASTNRENTEAFF.

The chain uses TRBV11-2 and TRBJ1-1; maybe TRBD1 (6 bases). The CDR3 covers 13 residues. Deletions cut 1 base from V and 6 bases from J, with 9 bases between. Germline V CDR1 and CDR2: SGHAT, FQNNGV. CDR3 residues: CASSLVRGAEAFF. The CDR3 DNA follows: TGTGCCAGCAGCTTAGTGAGGGGGGCTGAAGCTTTCTTT.

This clonotype came up many times. The gene calls are TRBV20-1 and TRBJ1-1, with D unclear. Trimming cost V 7 bases and J 6 bases, with 9 bases left between them. Germline CDR1 DFQATT, CDR2 SNEGSKA (reference sequence). This CDR3 has 10 amino acids. The CDR3 sequence: CSGLDPEAFF. CDR3 coding DNA: TGCAGTGGGCTGGACCCTGAAGCTTTCTTT.

This clonotype was recorded many times. The chain has TRBV10-3 and TRBJ2-7, with 11 nucleotides matching TRBD2. The CDR3 sequence is 16 residues long. Germline trimming cut 4 bases from V and 0 bases from J; bases unmatched to any gene: 5. Per germline, CDR1 ENHRY and CDR2 SYGVKD. CDR3 sequence (DNA): TGTGCCATCAGTGGGCTAGCGGGGGGCGCCTCCTACGAGCAGTACTTC. It is translated as CAISGLAGGASYEQYF.

The J gene is TRBJ2-7, the V gene TRBV12-3 or TRBV12-4; D remains ambiguous. V lost 1 base to trimming and J lost 2 bases, with 6 bases between them. The CDR3 covers 13 residues. The CDR3 DNA reads as TGTGCCAGCAGTTTAGGGTCTCCCTACGAGCAGTACTTC. Translation gives CASSLGSPYEQYF.

This clonotype occurred a few times. The chain is built from TRBV11-2 and TRBJ1-1; the D gene is possibly TRBD1 (5 bases). The CDR3 runs 16 residues. Germline V gives CDR1 SGHAT, CDR2 FQNNGV. V lost 6 bases and J lost 6, with 23 bases in between. The CDR3 nucleotides read TGTGCCAGCAGTCACCATAGGGGTGTTAGATTGGCTGAAGCTTTCTTT. Translating it yields CASSHHRGVRLAEAFF.

This clonotype was seen at least ten times. V gene TRBV11-2 combines with J gene TRBJ1-4; tentative D call: TRBD1 (5 bases). V was cut by 3 bases and J by 7 bases, with 9 bases left in between. Germline values: CDR1 SGHAT, CDR2 FQNNGV. This CDR3 has 13 amino acids. CDR3 in amino acids: CASSLGPVEKLFF. Here the CDR3 DNA reads TGTGCCAGCAGCTTGGGGCCGGTTGAAAAACTGTTTTTT.

The V call is TRBV5-1, the J call TRBJ2-5; 12 positions agree with TRBD2. V lost 4 bases to trimming and J lost 2 bases; unmatched junction nucleotides: 0. In germline, CDR1 is SGHRS, CDR2 YFSETQ. The CDR3 contains 14 residues. DNA for the CDR3: TGCGCCAGCAGCGGACTAGCGGGGCAAGAGACCCAGTACTTC. The encoded protein is CASSGLAGQETQYF.

The gene calls are TRBV5-6 and TRBJ1-2, with TRBD1 identical over 7 bases. The CDR3 runs 15 residues. J gave up 4 bases and V 1 base, and 7 bases lay outside the gene matches. Germline lookup yields CDR1 SGHDT and CDR2 YYEEEE. Here the CDR3 DNA reads TGTGCCAGCAGCTTGTACGGGACAGTCCTCTATGGCTACACCTTC. This gives the protein CASSLYGTVLYGYTF. Variable domain in full (rest from reference TRBV5-6 and TRBJ1-2): DAGVTQSPTHLIKTRGQQVTLRCSPKSGHDTVSWYQQALGQGPQFIFQYYEEEERQRGNFPDRFSGHQFPNYSSELNVNALLLGDSALYLCASSLYGTVLYGYTFGSGTRLTVV.

At least ten counts were recorded for this clonotype. The chain has TRBV5-8 and TRBJ2-1; 12 bases agree with TRBD2. Germline V gives CDR1 SGHTS, CDR2 YDEGEE. Trimming cost V 4 bases and J 8 bases; bases outside gene matches: 13. The CDR3 has 17 residues. CDR3 residues: CASSRSPPSGGADEQFF. CDR3 DNA sequence: TGTGCCAGCAGCCGGTCCCCTCCTAGCGGGGGGGCGGATGAGCAGTTCTTC.

A few counts support this clonotype. This chain connects TRBV27 to TRBJ1-4; D uncertain. Trimming took off 5 bases at V and 8 bases at J, with 9 bases between the two ends. This CDR3 contains 12 residues. Germline V gene sequence: CDR1 MNHEY, CDR2 SMNVEV (reference sequence). In DNA form, the CDR3 reads TGTGCCAGCAGTAGTCTTCAAGAAAAACTGTTTTTT. As protein: CASSSLQEKLFF.

This clonotype was observed a handful of times. The V gene is TRBV29-1, the J gene TRBJ1-6, with 7 bases that match TRBD1. This CDR3 is 13 amino acids long. From germline, CDR1 is SQVTM and CDR2 ANQGSEA. The trim removed 5 bases at V and 6 bases at J, leaving 4 bases unmatched. CDR3 region: CSVSQGVNSPLHF. The DNA for the CDR3 is TGCAGCGTTTCGCAGGGGGTTAATTCACCCCTCCACTTT.

In DNA form, the CDR3 reads TGTGCCAGCAGTTATGGGACATTCAACACTGAAGCTTTCTTT. This gives the protein CASSYGTFNTEAFF. This chain joins TRBV6-2 or TRBV6-3 and TRBJ1-1, with D perhaps matching TRBD1 (6 bases). This CDR3 spans 14 amino acids. V was clipped by 3 bases and J by 2 bases, with 10 bases between them. Germline CDR1 is MNHEY and CDR2 is SVGEGT.

This clonotype showed up just a few times. The V gene is TRBV6-2 or TRBV6-3, the J gene TRBJ1-1; D call uncertain. Trimming cost V 1 base and J 1 base, with 4 bases left between them. The CDR3 has 13 residues. Germline CDR1 reads MNHEY; CDR2 reads SVGEGT. CDR3 sequence reads: CASSYYGNTEAFF. The CDR3 bases are TGTGCCAGCAGTTACTACGGGAACACTGAAGCTTTCTTT.

V and J are TRBV6-6 and TRBJ1-2, with 8 positions matching TRBD1. CDR1 and CDR2 (germline): MNHNY, SVGAGI (reference sequence). V lost 6 bases to trimming and J lost 1 base; unmatched junction nucleotides: 7. The CDR3 extends over 15 amino acids. CDR3 in DNA: TGTGCCAGCAGCCATGGGACAGGCGATAACTATGGCTACACCTTC. Translated: CASSHGTGDNYGYTF.